The 2 T cell receptor beta chains given below trace back to one sample, sequenced in a study of shared clonotypes between healthy human individuals. Only CD45RO-negative cells positively selected for CCR7 counted as naive CD8 cells, so terminally differentiated effector memory CD45RA+ cells were excluded. Some clones are missing from TCRdb's copy, which holds only in-frame ones; the method was immunoSEQ multiplex PCR. There are 760,000 or so clones in the sample; 96% occur only once, and roughly 0.23% lies in the top ten. The sample taken for sequencing was naive CD8+ T cells sorted from blood. The origin of the receptors is a man aged 30 to 45 in good health.

V usage is TRBV6-6 and J usage is TRBJ2-7, with 10 bases that match TRBD1. This CDR3 is built from 15 residues. V was pared by 6 bases and J by 4 bases, with 9 bases of the junction left unmatched. Germline CDR1 reads MNHNY; CDR2 reads SVGAGI (reference sequence). CDR3 loop: CASSTGTGVNYEQYF. As DNA, the CDR3 is TGTGCCAGCAGCACCGGGACAGGGGTGAATTACGAGCAGTACTTC.

This chain uses TRBV4-1 with TRBJ1-1; the D gene is possibly TRBD1 (5 bases). Germline V gives CDR1 MGHRA, CDR2 YSYEKL. With 0 bases removed from V and 1 base from J, the gap between germline ends came to 9 bases. This CDR3 has 15 residues. CDR3 in DNA: TGCGCCAGCAGCCAAGAAAGGGGCTCGAACACTGAAGCTTTCTTT. Translation gives CASSQERGSNTEAFF.